One and the same sample provided the 2 T cell receptor beta chains below, sequenced in a study of blood T cell repertoires in COVID-19. Clones were sequenced by immunoSEQ multiplex PCR, and TCRdb holds only the in-frame ones, with some missing. The data contain about 240,000 clones, 65% to 90% of them singletons. The source material was peripheral blood. All receptors derive from a woman in her 70s with acute or convalescent COVID-19.

The rearrangement uses TRBV5-1 and TRBJ1-2; 7 bases fit TRBD1. The CDR3 contains 14 residues. The germline V gene encodes CDR1 SGHRS and CDR2 YFSETQ. Trimming cost V 4 bases and J 4 bases; bases outside gene matches: 7. CDR3: CASSLNRGPYGYTF. The CDR3 DNA reads TGCGCCAGCAGCCTCAACAGGGGACCCTATGGCTACACCTTC.

This chain links TRBV6-2 or TRBV6-3 with TRBJ2-1, with TRBD1 matching 7 bases. V lost 2 bases and J lost 4; bases outside the gene matches: 2. The CDR3 extends over 14 amino acids. The germline gives CDR1 MNHEY, CDR2 SVGEGT. The CDR3 loop is CASSYGTAYNEQFF. CDR3 nucleotides: TGTGCCAGCAGTTACGGGACAGCGTACAATGAGCAGTTCTTC.